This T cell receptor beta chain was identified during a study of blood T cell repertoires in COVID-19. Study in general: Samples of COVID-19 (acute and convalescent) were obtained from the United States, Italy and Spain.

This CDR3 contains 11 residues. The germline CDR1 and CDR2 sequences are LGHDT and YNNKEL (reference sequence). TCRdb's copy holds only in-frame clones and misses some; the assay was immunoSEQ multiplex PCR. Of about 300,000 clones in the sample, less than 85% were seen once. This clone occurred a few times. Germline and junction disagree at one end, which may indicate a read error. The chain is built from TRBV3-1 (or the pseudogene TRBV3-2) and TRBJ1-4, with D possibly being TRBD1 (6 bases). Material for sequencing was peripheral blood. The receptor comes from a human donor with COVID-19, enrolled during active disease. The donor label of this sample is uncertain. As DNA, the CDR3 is TGTGCCAGCAGCCAAGAAACAGGGTTCCGATTT. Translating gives CASSQETGFRF.